Below are 25 T cell receptor beta chains sequenced from a single sample in a study of Ad26.COV2.S vaccination and SARS-CoV-2 variants. Treatment denoted: around 19 received Ad26.COV2.S at low or high dose, single or two shots; several received placebo; per-sample allocation not given. Repertoires come from day 63 after the first vaccine or placebo injection. Sequenced by immunoSEQ multiplex PCR; TCRdb stores in-frame clones only, minus some. The sample has about 390,000 clones, around 93% seen once; the top ten hold approximately 1.6%. The material was peripheral blood, obtained in a trial of Ad26.COV2.S vaccine versus placebo. These receptors all stem from a person between 18 and 65 years old who received the Ad26.COV2.S COVID-19 vaccine or a placebo.

The chain joins TRBV6-5 to TRBJ1-5; 7 bases map to TRBD1. CDR1 MNHEY and CDR2 SVGAGI come from the germline V gene. This CDR3 is built from 16 residues. V was pared by 4 bases and J by 5 bases, with 11 bases of the junction left unmatched. The DNA for the CDR3 is TGTGCCAGCAGTTCACAGGGGAGCCCCCGACATCAGCCCCAGCATTTT. It codes for CASSSQGSPRHQPQHF.

V and J are TRBV2 and TRBJ2-3, with D perhaps given as TRBD1 or TRBD2 (6 bases each). Germline loops: CDR1 SNHLY, CDR2 FYNNEI. V was trimmed by 6 bases and J by 6 bases, leaving 13 bases between them. This CDR3 spans 13 amino acids. CDR3 coding DNA: TGTGCCAGCAGCCGGGGGCAGGTGGATACGCAGTATTTT. Its protein is CASSRGQVDTQYF.

V is TRBV28 and J is TRBJ2-4; D not resolved. The V end lost 5 bases, the J end lost 6 bases, and 11 bases lay between the germline ends. CDR1 MDHEN and CDR2 SYDVKM come from the germline V gene. The CDR3 is 13 residues long. CDR3 amino acids: CASSTGLINIQYF. The CDR3, as DNA: TGTGCCAGCAGTACCGGTCTGATAAACATTCAGTACTTC.

This rearrangement joins TRBV7-2 to TRBJ2-7, with 8 bases aligning to TRBD1. The CDR3 spans 13 residues. Germline V gives CDR1 SGHTA, CDR2 FQGNSA. CDR3 amino acids: CATTDRVSYEQYF. CDR3 DNA sequence: TGTGCAACCACGGACAGGGTGTCCTACGAGCAGTACTTC.

V usage is TRBV6-8 and J usage is TRBJ1-1; TRBD1 agrees at 10 bases. The CDR3 contains 17 residues. V dropped 6 bases and J dropped 8; count of bases not matched to a gene: 18. The germline V gene has CDR1 MNHGY and CDR2 SAAAGT. The CDR3 region has the DNA TGTGCCAGCAGCTCGACAGGGGGCTTAAGGGTTTCAGTAGAAGCTTTCTTT. Protein product: CASSSTGGLRVSVEAFF.

The chain combines TRBV5-4 with TRBJ2-7; the match to TRBD2 covers 10 bases. The CDR3 covers 17 residues. Germline values: CDR1 SGHNT, CDR2 YYREEE (reference sequence). V dropped 2 bases and J dropped 1; count of bases not matched to a gene: 9. This CDR3 reads CASSLKVQRGGSYEQYF. The CDR3, as DNA: TGTGCCAGCAGCTTAAAAGTCCAGCGGGGGGGATCCTACGAGCAGTACTTC.

The chain links TRBV2 to TRBJ2-3; 8 nucleotides match TRBD2. The CDR3 extends over 16 amino acids. V shed 7 bases, J shed 3 bases, and the junction held 12 bases outside the gene matches. Germline V CDR1 and CDR2: SNHLY, FYNNEI. CDR3: CASNRGGPRATDTQYF. The CDR3 DNA reads as TGTGCCAGCAATCGGGGGGGGCCCCGGGCGACAGATACGCAGTATTTT. Variable domain in full (rest from reference TRBV2 and TRBJ2-3): EPEVTQTPSHQVTQMGQEVILRCVPISNHLYFYWYRQILGQKVEFLVSFYNNEISEKSEIFDDQFSVERPDGSNFTLKIRSTKLEDSAMYFCASNRGGPRATDTQYFGPGTRLTVL.

This chain connects TRBV5-4 to TRBJ2-2; 10 nucleotides match TRBD2. V dropped 4 bases and J dropped 4; count of bases not matched to a gene: 4. The CDR3 extends over 15 amino acids. Germline V gene lookup returns CDR1 SGHNT and CDR2 YYREEE (reference sequence). CDR3 amino acids: CASSEGLARTGELFF. DNA for the CDR3: TGTGCCAGCAGCGAGGGACTAGCGCGCACCGGGGAGCTGTTTTTT.

This chain links TRBV7-2 with TRBJ2-7, with D possibly being TRBD1 or TRBD2 (6 bases each). This CDR3 has 14 amino acids. Germline CDR1 reads SGHTA; CDR2 reads FQGNSA. Trimming stripped 3 bases from V and 3 bases from J, with 12 bases between. CDR3 sequence (DNA): TGTGCCAGCAGCTTCACCGGGGGCGTCTACGAGCAGTACTTC. Translation gives CASSFTGGVYEQYF. The entire variable domain, with the rest obtained from reference TRBV7-2 and TRBJ2-7, is as follows: GAGVSQSPSNKVTEKGKDVELRCDPISGHTALYWYRQSLGQGLEFLIYFQGNSAPDKSGLPSDRFSAERTGGSVSTLTIQRTQQEDSAVYLCASSFTGGVYEQYFGPGTRLTVT.

The genes are TRBV6-2 or TRBV6-3 and TRBJ2-5; D remains unclear. Deletions cut 4 bases from V and 1 base from J, with 7 bases between. CDR3 length equals 13 residues. Per germline, CDR1 MNHEY and CDR2 SVGEGT. As DNA, the CDR3 is TGTGCCAGCAGTTCTTCCTCCCAAGAGACCCAGTACTTC. Protein: CASSSSSQETQYF.

The rearrangement joins TRBV3-1 (or the pseudogene TRBV3-2) to TRBJ1-5; 8 bases are a match to TRBD1. Germline trimming cut 4 bases from V and 6 bases from J; bases unmatched to any gene: 8. From germline, CDR1 is LGHDT and CDR2 YNNKEL (reference sequence). The CDR3 loop spans 15 amino acids. The CDR3 nucleotides read TGTGCCAGCAGCCGCGGGGCAGGGGGCTTTCAGCCCCAGCATTTT. This encodes CASSRGAGGFQPQHF.

The chain employs TRBV7-9 and TRBJ2-7, with D hard to call. Germline lookup yields CDR1 SEHNR and CDR2 FQNEAQ (reference sequence). Trimming pared 1 base from V and 6 bases from J, leaving 7 bases between. This CDR3 is built from 12 residues. CDR3 sequence reads: CASSLVGAEQYF. The CDR3 DNA sequence: TGTGCCAGCAGCTTAGTTGGAGCCGAGCAGTACTTC.

The rearrangement uses TRBV4-1 and TRBJ2-3, with 8 nucleotides matching TRBD2. Germline V gene data show CDR1 as MGHRA and CDR2 as YSYEKL. The CDR3 loop spans 16 amino acids. With 6 bases clipped from V and 2 bases from J, the junction kept 10 bases outside the gene matches. The CDR3 DNA follows: TGCGCCAGCAGACCCAGTCGGGGGGGGGCCACAGATACGCAGTATTTT. Translated, it gives CASRPSRGGATDTQYF.

This chain connects TRBV14 to TRBJ2-3; 11 bases are shared with TRBD2. After removal of 2 bases from V and 0 bases from J, the junction contained 1 base not matched to a gene. This CDR3 is built from 16 residues. CDR1 and CDR2 from the germline V gene are SGHDN and FVKESK. The DNA for the CDR3 is TGTGCCAGCAGCCAACTAGCGGGGGGAAGCACAGATACGCAGTATTTT. This gives the protein CASSQLAGGSTDTQYF.

This clone was seen only once. The genes are TRBV2 and TRBJ2-2; tentatively, D is TRBD1 or TRBD2 (5 bases each). Per the germline V gene, CDR1 is SNHLY and CDR2 is FYNNEI. The V and J ends lost 6 bases and 5 bases respectively, with 19 bases between them. The length of the CDR3 is 16 residues. CDR3 protein: CASRRGPLTETGELFF. The CDR3 DNA sequence: TGTGCCAGCAGAAGGGGACCCCTCACCGAGACCGGGGAGCTGTTTTTT. The full variable domain, completed using reference TRBV2 and TRBJ2-2, is EPEVTQTPSHQVTQMGQEVILRCVPISNHLYFYWYRQILGQKVEFLVSFYNNEISEKSEIFDDQFSVERPDGSNFTLKIRSTKLEDSAMYFCASRRGPLTETGELFFGEGSRLTVL.

The rearrangement uses TRBV4-1 and TRBJ2-5; TRBD2 agrees at 9 bases. Looked up from germline, CDR1 is MGHRA and CDR2 is YSYEKL. The CDR3 loop spans 16 amino acids. V dropped 1 base and J dropped 0; count of bases not matched to a gene: 3. CDR3: CASSQGLAVHQETQYF. Written as DNA, the CDR3 is TGCGCCAGCAGCCAAGGACTAGCGGTTCACCAAGAGACCCAGTACTTC.

V is TRBV12-3 or TRBV12-4 and J is TRBJ2-5; no clear D gene. V lost 6 bases to trimming and J lost 0 bases, with 5 bases between them. The CDR3 extends over 12 amino acids. Here the CDR3 reads CASSPNQETQYF. DNA of the CDR3: TGTGCCAGCAGCCCCAACCAAGAGACCCAGTACTTC.

This clone was detected a few times. V is TRBV7-9 and J is TRBJ1-2; D is unresolved. The germline CDR1 and CDR2 sequences are SEHNR and FQNEAQ (reference sequence). Trimming cost V 3 bases and J 7 bases, with 15 bases left between them. This CDR3 region has 14 residues. CDR3 nucleotide sequence: TGTGCCAGCAGCTTCGACTCGAGGCAGGTTGGCTACACCTTC. This gives the protein CASSFDSRQVGYTF.

V usage is TRBV4-1 and J usage is TRBJ2-4; 7 bases fit TRBD1. CDR3 length: 16 amino acids. The germline V gene has CDR1 MGHRA and CDR2 YSYEKL. V was pared by 1 base and J by 2 bases, with 5 bases of the junction left unmatched. Here the CDR3 reads CASSQAGQFSKNIQYF. In DNA, the CDR3 is TGCGCCAGCAGCCAAGCGGGACAGTTTTCCAAAAACATTCAGTACTTC.

This chain joins TRBV7-9 and TRBJ2-2; no reliable D call. The germline CDR1 and CDR2 sequences are SEHNR and FQNEAQ (reference sequence). The CDR3 is made up of 13 amino acids. The germline V and J ends were trimmed by 1 base and 7 bases, with 7 bases remaining between them. The CDR3 loop reads CASSLVLDGELFF. DNA for the CDR3: TGTGCCAGCAGCTTAGTTCTAGACGGGGAGCTGTTTTTT.

The chain links TRBV5-1 to TRBJ2-5; 7 positions agree with TRBD1. Losses at the gene ends were 2 bases for V and 4 bases for J; bases not matched to a gene: 2. Germline V gene data show CDR1 as SGHRS and CDR2 as YFSETQ. This CDR3 is 13 amino acids long. The DNA for the CDR3 is TGCGCCAGCAGCTTAGACAGGGTAGAGACCCAGTACTTC. Translated: CASSLDRVETQYF.

The chain has TRBV7-8 and TRBJ1-1; TRBD1 agrees at 8 bases. CDR3 length equals 14 residues. Germline CDR1 is SGHVS and CDR2 is FQNEAQ. The V and J ends lost 4 bases and 0 bases, in that order; junction bases with no gene match: 1. For the CDR3, the DNA is TGTGCCAGCAGCTGGGGACAGGTGAACACTGAAGCTTTCTTT. It codes for CASSWGQVNTEAFF.

The rearrangement joins TRBV15 to TRBJ1-1; D is perhaps TRBD1 (5 bases). CDR1 and CDR2 from the germline V gene are LNHNV and YYDKDF (reference sequence). The ends were cut back, 0 bases at V and 4 bases at J, with 21 bases in the middle. The CDR3 loop spans 18 amino acids. CDR3 DNA sequence: TGTGCCACCAGCAGAGAAAATACAGGTTCAACTAGTCTCACTGAAGCTTTCTTT. This encodes CATSRENTGSTSLTEAFF.

The chain has TRBV15 and TRBJ2-2; 9 bases fit TRBD1. The CDR3 loop spans 13 amino acids. Germline V lookup: CDR1 LNHNV, CDR2 YYDKDF (reference sequence). V lost 3 bases and J lost 7; bases outside the gene matches: 0. CDR3 DNA: TGTGCCACCAGCAGGGACAGGGGCGGGGAGCTGTTTTTT. Its translation is CATSRDRGGELFF.

The V and J genes are TRBV29-1 and TRBJ2-5; TRBD1 matches at 10 bases. The germline gives CDR1 SQVTM, CDR2 ANQGSEA. The CDR3 has 13 amino acids. With 6 bases clipped from V and 7 bases from J, the junction kept 8 bases outside the gene matches. The CDR3 loop is CSVRQGAYGTQYF. Written as DNA, the CDR3 is TGCAGCGTGCGACAGGGGGCGTATGGGACCCAGTACTTC.